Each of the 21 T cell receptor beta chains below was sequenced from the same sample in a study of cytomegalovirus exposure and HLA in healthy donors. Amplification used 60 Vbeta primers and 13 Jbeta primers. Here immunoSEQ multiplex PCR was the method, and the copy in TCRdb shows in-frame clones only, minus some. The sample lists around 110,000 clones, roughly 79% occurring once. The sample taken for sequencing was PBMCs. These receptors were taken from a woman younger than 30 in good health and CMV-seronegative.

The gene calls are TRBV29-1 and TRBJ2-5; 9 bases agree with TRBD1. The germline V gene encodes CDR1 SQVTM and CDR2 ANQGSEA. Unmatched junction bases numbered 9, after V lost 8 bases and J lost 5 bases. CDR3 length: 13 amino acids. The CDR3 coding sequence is TGCAGCACCTCCGGGACAGGGATCGAGACCCAGTACTTC. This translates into CSTSGTGIETQYF.

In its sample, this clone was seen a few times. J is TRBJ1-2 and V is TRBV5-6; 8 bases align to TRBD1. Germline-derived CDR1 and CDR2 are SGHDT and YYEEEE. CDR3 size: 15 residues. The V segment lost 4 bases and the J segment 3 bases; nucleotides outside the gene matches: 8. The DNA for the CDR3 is TGTGCCAGCAGCCTGCCGGGACAGGCGCACTATGGCTACACCTTC. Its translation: CASSLPGQAHYGYTF.

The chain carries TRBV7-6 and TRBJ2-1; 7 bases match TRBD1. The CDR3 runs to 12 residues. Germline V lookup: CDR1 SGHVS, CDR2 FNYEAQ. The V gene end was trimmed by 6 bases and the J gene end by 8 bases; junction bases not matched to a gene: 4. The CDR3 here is CASSYRGDEQFF. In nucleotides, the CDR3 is TGTGCCAGCAGTTACAGGGGCGATGAGCAGTTCTTC.

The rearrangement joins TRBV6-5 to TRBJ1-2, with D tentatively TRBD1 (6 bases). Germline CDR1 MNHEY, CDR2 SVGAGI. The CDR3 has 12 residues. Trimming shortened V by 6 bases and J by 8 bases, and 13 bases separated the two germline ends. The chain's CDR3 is CASRSQGRGYTF. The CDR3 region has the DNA TGTGCCAGCAGATCACAGGGTCGGGGCTACACCTTC.

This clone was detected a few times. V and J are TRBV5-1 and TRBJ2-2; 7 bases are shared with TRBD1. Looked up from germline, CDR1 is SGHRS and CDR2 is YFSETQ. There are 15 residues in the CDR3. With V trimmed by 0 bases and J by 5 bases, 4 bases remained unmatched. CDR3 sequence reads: CASSLGTGLTGELFF. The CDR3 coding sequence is TGCGCCAGCAGCTTGGGGACAGGCTTGACCGGGGAGCTGTTTTTT.

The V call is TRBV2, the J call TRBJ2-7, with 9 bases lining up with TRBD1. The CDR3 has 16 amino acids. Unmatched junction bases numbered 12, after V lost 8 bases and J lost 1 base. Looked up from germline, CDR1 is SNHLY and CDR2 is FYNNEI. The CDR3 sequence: CASGRWDRDFSYEQYF. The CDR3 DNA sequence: TGTGCCAGCGGCCGCTGGGACAGGGATTTTTCCTACGAGCAGTACTTC.

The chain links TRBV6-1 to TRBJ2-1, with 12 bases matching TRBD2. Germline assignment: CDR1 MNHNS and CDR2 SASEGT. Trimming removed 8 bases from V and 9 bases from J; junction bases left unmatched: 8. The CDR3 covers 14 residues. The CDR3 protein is CASVPGLAGAEQFF. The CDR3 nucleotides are TGTGCCAGCGTGCCGGGACTAGCGGGCGCTGAGCAGTTCTTC.

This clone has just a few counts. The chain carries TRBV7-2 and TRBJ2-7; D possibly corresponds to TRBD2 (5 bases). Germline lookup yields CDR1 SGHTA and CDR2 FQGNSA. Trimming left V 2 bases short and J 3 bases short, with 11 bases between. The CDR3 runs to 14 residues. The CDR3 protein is CASSLRYRGYEQYF. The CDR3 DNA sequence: TGTGCCAGCAGCTTAAGGTACCGGGGCTACGAGCAGTACTTC.

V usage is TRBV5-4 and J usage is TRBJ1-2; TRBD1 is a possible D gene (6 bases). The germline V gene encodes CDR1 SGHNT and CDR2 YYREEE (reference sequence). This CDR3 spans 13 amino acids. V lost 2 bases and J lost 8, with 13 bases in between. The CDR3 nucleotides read TGTGCCAGCAGCTTCGAGCAGGGGCGAGGCTACACCTTC. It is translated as CASSFEQGRGYTF.

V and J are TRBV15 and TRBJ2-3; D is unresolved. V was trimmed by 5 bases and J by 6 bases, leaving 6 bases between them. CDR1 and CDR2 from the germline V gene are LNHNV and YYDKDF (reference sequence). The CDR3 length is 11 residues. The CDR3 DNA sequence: TGTGCCACCAGCGGCTGGGATACGCAGTATTTT. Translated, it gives CATSGWDTQYF.

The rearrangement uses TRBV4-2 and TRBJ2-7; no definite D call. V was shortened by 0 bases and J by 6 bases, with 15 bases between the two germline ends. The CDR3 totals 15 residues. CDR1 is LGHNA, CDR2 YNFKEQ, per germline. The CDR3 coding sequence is TGTGCCAGCAGCCAAGATCCGTCAGTCGTACGCGAGCAGTACTTC. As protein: CASSQDPSVVREQYF.

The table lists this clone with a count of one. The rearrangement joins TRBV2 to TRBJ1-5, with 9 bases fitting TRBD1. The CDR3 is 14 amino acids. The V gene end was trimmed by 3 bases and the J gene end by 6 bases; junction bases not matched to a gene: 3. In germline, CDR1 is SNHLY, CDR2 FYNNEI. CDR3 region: CASSEDRGSQPQHF. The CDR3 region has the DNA TGTGCCAGCAGTGAGGACAGGGGAAGTCAGCCCCAGCATTTT.

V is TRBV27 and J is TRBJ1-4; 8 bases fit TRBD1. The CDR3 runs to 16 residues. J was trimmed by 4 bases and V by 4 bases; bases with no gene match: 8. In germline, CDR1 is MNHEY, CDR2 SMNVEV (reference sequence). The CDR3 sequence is CASSSITGGLNEKLFF. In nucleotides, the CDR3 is TGTGCCAGCAGTTCGATCACAGGGGGGCTTAATGAAAAACTGTTTTTT.

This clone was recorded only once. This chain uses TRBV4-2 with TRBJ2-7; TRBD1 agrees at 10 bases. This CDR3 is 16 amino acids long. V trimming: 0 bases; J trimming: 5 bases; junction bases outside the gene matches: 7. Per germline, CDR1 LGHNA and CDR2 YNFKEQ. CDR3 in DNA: TGTGCCAGCAGCCAAGAGAGGGGACAGGGGTCCCACGAGCAGTACTTC. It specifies CASSQERGQGSHEQYF.

CDR3 region: CASSHRQGYYGYTF. DNA of the CDR3: TGTGCCAGCAGCCACCGACAGGGATACTATGGCTACACCTTC. This chain joins TRBV11-1 and TRBJ1-2, with 7 nucleotides matching TRBD1. Germline V gene data show CDR1 as SGHAT and CDR2 as FQDESV (reference sequence). With 5 bases clipped from V and 3 bases from J, the junction kept 6 bases outside the gene matches. This CDR3 spans 14 amino acids.

The CDR3 here is CASSYRQNQPQHF. Here the CDR3 DNA reads TGTGCCAGCAGTTACCGACAGAATCAGCCCCAGCATTTT. The chain recombines TRBV6-6 with TRBJ1-5; D might be TRBD1 (5 bases). CDR1 MNHNY and CDR2 SVGAGI come from the germline V gene (reference sequence). Trimming shortened V by 2 bases and J by 4 bases, and 6 bases separated the two germline ends. The CDR3 is 13 amino acids.

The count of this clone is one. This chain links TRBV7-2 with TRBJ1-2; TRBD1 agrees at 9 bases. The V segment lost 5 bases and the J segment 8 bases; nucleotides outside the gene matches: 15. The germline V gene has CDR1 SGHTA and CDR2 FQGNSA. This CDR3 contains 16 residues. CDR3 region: CASSQRTGDDVWGYTF. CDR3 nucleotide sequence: TGTGCCAGCAGCCAGCGGACAGGGGACGATGTGTGGGGCTACACCTTC.

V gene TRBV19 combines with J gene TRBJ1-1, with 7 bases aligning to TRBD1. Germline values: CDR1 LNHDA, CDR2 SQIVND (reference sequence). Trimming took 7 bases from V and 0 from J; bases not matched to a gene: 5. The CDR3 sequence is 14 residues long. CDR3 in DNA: TGTGCCAGTAACGCAGGGGGGTTGAACACTGAAGCTTTCTTT. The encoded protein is CASNAGGLNTEAFF.

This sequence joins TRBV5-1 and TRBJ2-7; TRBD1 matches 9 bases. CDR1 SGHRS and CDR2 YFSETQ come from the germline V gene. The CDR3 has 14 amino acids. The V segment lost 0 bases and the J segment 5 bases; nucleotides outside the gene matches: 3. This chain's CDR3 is CASSLAGQGNEQYF. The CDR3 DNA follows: TGCGCCAGCAGCTTGGCGGGACAGGGCAACGAGCAGTACTTC.

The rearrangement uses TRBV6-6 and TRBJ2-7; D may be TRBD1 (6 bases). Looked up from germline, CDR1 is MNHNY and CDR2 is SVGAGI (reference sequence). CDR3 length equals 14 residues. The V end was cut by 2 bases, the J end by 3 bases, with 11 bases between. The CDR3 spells CASSYEGQHYEQYF. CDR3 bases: TGTGCCAGCAGTTACGAAGGACAGCACTACGAGCAGTACTTC.

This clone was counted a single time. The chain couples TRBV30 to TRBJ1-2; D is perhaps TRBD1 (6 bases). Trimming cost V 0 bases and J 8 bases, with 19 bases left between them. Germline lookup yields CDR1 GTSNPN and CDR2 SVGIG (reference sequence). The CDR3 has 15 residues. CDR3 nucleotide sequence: TGTGCCTGGAGTGTACGAGCAGGGGAAGATGGAGGCTACACCTTC. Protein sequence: CAWSVRAGEDGGYTF.